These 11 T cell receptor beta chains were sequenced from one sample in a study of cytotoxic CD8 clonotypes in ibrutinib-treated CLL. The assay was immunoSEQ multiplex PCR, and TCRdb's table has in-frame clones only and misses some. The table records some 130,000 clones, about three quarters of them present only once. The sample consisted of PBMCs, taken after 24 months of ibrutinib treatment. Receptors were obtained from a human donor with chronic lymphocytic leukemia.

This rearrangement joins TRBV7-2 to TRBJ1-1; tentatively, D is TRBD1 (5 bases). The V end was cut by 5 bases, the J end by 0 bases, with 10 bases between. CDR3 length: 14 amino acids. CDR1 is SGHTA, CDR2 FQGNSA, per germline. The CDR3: CASSHGDLNTEAFF. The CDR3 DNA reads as TGTGCCAGCAGCCACGGGGACCTGAACACTGAAGCTTTCTTT.

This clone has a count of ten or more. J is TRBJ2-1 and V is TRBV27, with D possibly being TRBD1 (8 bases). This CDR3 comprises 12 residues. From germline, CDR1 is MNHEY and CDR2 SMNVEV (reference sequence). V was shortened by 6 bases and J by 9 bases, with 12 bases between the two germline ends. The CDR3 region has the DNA TGTGCCAGCAGCACAGGGGGGGGTGAGCAGTTCTTC. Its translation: CASSTGGGEQFF.

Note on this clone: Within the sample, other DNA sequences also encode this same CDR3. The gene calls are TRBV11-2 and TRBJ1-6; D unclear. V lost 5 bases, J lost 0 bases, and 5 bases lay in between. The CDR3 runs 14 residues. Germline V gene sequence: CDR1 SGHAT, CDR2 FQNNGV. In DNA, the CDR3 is TGTGCCAGCAGCCTCGACTCCTATAATTCACCCCTCCACTTT. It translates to CASSLDSYNSPLHF.

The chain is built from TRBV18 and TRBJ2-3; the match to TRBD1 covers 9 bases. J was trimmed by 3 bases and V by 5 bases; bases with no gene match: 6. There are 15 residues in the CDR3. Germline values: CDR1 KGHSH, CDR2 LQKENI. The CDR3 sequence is CASSRDRALTDTQYF. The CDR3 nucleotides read TGTGCCAGCTCAAGGGACAGGGCCTTGACAGATACGCAGTATTTT.

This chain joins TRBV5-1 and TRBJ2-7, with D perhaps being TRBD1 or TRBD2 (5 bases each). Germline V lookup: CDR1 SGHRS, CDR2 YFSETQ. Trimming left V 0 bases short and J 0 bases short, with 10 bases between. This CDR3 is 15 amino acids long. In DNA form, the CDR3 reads TGCGCCAGCAGCTTGGGGGACGGTGGCTCCTACGAGCAGTACTTC. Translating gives CASSLGDGGSYEQYF.

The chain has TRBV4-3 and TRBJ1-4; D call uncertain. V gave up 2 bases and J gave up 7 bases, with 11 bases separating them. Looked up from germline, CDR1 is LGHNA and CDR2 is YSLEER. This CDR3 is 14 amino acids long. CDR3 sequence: CASSQNRNTEKLFF. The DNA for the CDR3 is TGCGCCAGCAGCCAAAATAGGAATACTGAAAAACTGTTTTTT.

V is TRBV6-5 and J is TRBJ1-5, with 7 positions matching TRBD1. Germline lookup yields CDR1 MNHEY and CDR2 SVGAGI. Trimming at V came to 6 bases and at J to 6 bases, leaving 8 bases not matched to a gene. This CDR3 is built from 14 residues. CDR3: CASSPGQASQPQHF. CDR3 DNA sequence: TGTGCCAGCAGCCCCGGACAGGCGTCTCAGCCCCAGCATTTT.

The CDR3 DNA follows: TGCGCCAGCAGCCCAGGGGGCTTAGAGGAGACCCAGTACTTC. Encoded protein: CASSPGGLEETQYF. The J gene is TRBJ2-5, the V gene TRBV5-1, with 8 bases lining up with TRBD1. The V segment lost 4 bases and the J segment 5 bases; nucleotides outside the gene matches: 7. The CDR3 has 14 residues. Germline CDR1 is SGHRS and CDR2 is YFSETQ.

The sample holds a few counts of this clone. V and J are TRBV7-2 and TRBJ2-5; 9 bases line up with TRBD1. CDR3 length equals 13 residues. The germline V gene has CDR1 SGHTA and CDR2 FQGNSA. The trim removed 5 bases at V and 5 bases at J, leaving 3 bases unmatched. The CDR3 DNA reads TGTGCCAGCAGCACAGACAGGGGGGAGACCCAGTACTTC. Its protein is CASSTDRGETQYF.

DNA for the CDR3: TGTGCCAGCGCTAAGGGGGATACGCAGTATTTT. It codes for CASAKGDTQYF. The chain combines TRBV6-5 with TRBJ2-3, with a weak D call TRBD1 (5 bases). V gave up 8 bases and J gave up 6 bases, with 9 bases separating them. From germline, CDR1 is MNHEY and CDR2 SVGAGI. There are 11 residues in the CDR3.

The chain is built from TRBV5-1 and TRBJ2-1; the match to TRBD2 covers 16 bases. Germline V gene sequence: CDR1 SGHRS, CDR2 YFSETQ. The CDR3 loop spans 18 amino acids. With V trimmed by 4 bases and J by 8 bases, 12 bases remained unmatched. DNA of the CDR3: TGCGCCAGCAGCCGCGGGGGACTAGCGGGAGGGATTGGCGATGAGCAGTTCTTC. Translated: CASSRGGLAGGIGDEQFF.